This T cell receptor (beta chain) stems from a study of shared clonotypes between healthy human individuals. General observations from the study: Represented diversity (both genetic and exposure-history) was limited by the small number of donors. Generation probabilities were higher for clonotypes shared across all four sorted-subset donors than for unshared ones.

Deep-level running was used for the assay. Some 30,000 T cell genomes (around 200 ng DNA) went into each sorted-subset replicate. TCRdb keeps only in-frame clones here, not all; method: immunoSEQ multiplex PCR. The data hold about 1 million clones, with about 70% observed a single time. A word on this clone: No antigen is known for it.

Trimming took 5 bases from V and 0 from J, leaving 14 bases between them. Looked up from germline, CDR1 is SGHAT and CDR2 is FQNNGV. The CDR3 sequence is 15 residues long. The rearrangement uses TRBV11-2 and TRBJ2-7, with a tentative D call TRBD2 (5 bases). Sequenced sample: memory CD4+ T cells sorted from blood. Subset denoted: CD45RA-negative fraction. This clonotype was obtained from a man aged 18-30 years in good health. The chain's CDR3 is CASSPARVPSYEQYF. The CDR3 DNA is TGTGCCAGCAGCCCAGCGCGGGTTCCCTCCTACGAGCAGTACTTC.